This T cell receptor beta chain was recorded in a study of shared clonotypes between healthy human individuals. With unsorted samples, genomic DNA was obtained from tens of millions of PBMCs. Between the trimmed V and J ends, which lost 0 bases and 2 bases, there was a span of 18 bases. Germline lookup yields CDR1 SGDLS and CDR2 YYNGEE. The CDR3 loop spans 17 amino acids. Every unsorted PBMC PCR replicate was loaded with approximately 290 ng DNA, approximately 30,000 T cell genomes. The sequenced material, unsorted PBMC DNA, was run on ten immunoSEQ deep assay plates. The assay was immunoSEQ multiplex PCR, and TCRdb's table has in-frame clones only and misses some. Of approximately 500,000 clones listed, roughly 85% were seen once; the top ten hold 12%.

The receptor comes from a woman aged 40 to 55 in good health. Some clones in this sample may be carry-over from other donors' samples. Sequenced: PBMCs. The chain is built from TRBV9 and TRBJ2-7; D is possibly TRBD2 (5 bases). CDR3 region: CASSVVSGEANPYEQYF. The CDR3 nucleotides read TGTGCCAGCAGCGTAGTGAGCGGAGAAGCGAACCCCTACGAGCAGTACTTC.